Listed below are T cell receptor beta chains from one sample, sequenced in a study of control samples from healthy donors and cancer patients. Sequenced by immunoSEQ multiplex PCR; TCRdb stores in-frame clones only, minus some. The table lists about 120,000 clones, around nine tenths of them singletons. Sequenced material: blood. These receptors came from a woman aged 70-85 years in good health. CDR3s include the opening cysteine and the closing phenylalanine or tryptophan. The D gene is left open where the match is weak. Size is stated for part of the rows, as once, few or many counts, or as a class when the clone is expanded.

j_gene: TRBJ2-1
d_gene: -
v_gene: TRBV24-1
abundance: -
CDR3aa: CATSDSTGPLHNEQFF
CDR3nt: TGTGCCACCAGTGATTCCACAGGGCCACTCCACAATGAGCAGTTCTTC

j_gene: TRBJ2-1
d_gene: -
v_gene: TRBV4-2
abundance: -
CDR3aa: CASSRGGGGGDEQFF
CDR3nt: TGTGCCAGCAGCCGGGGAGGGGGCGGGGGCGATGAGCAGTTCTTC

j_gene: TRBJ1-5
d_gene: -
v_gene: TRBV9
abundance: -
CDR3aa: CASSVSGGTGQPQHF
CDR3nt: TGTGCCAGCAGCGTTTCAGGCGGGACCGGTCAGCCCCAGCATTTT

j_gene: TRBJ2-5
d_gene: -
v_gene: TRBV4-3
abundance: -
CDR3aa: CASSQEEGGWETQYF
CDR3nt: TGCGCCAGCAGCCAAGAGGAGGGTGGGTGGGAGACCCAGTACTTC

j_gene: TRBJ2-3
d_gene: TRBD1
v_gene: TRBV5-1
abundance: -
CDR3aa: CASRGQGGGTDTQYF
CDR3nt: TGCGCCAGCCGGGGACAGGGCGGGGGCACAGATACGCAGTATTTT

j_gene: TRBJ1-2
d_gene: TRBD1
v_gene: TRBV7-3
abundance: -
CDR3aa: CASSIGQGDGYTF
CDR3nt: TGTGCCAGCAGCATAGGACAGGGAGATGGCTACACCTTC

j_gene: TRBJ1-5
d_gene: TRBD1
v_gene: TRBV6-5
abundance: -
CDR3aa: CASSRGQGENQPQHF
CDR3nt: TGTGCCAGCAGTAGAGGACAGGGAGAGAATCAGCCCCAGCATTTT

j_gene: TRBJ1-5
d_gene: -
v_gene: TRBV27
abundance: -
CDR3aa: CASSPIQGTTQPQHF
CDR3nt: TGTGCCAGCAGTCCAATACAGGGTACCACTCAGCCCCAGCATTTT

j_gene: TRBJ1-6
d_gene: TRBD1
v_gene: TRBV14
abundance: -
CDR3aa: CASSRGTGPFLNSPLHF
CDR3nt: TGTGCCAGCAGCCGAGGGACAGGCCCTTTTTTGAATTCACCCCTCCACTTT

j_gene: TRBJ2-2
d_gene: -
v_gene: TRBV7-2
abundance: few
CDR3aa: CASSLGGGVAGELFF
CDR3nt: TGTGCCAGCAGCTTAGGAGGTGGTGTCGCCGGGGAGCTGTTTTTT

j_gene: TRBJ1-2
d_gene: -
v_gene: TRBV5-1
abundance: -
CDR3aa: CASSSGDPNYGYTF
CDR3nt: TGCGCCAGCAGCTCAGGGGACCCTAACTATGGCTACACCTTC

j_gene: TRBJ1-1
d_gene: -
v_gene: TRBV2
abundance: -
CDR3aa: CASRVQLTAFF
CDR3nt: TGTGCCAGCAGGGTACAGTTAACGGCTTTCTTT

j_gene: TRBJ1-6
d_gene: -
v_gene: TRBV6-5
abundance: -
CDR3aa: CASRGLRGMPLHF
CDR3nt: TGTGCCAGCAGAGGATTGAGGGGTATGCCCCTCCACTTT

j_gene: TRBJ2-1
d_gene: TRBD1
v_gene: TRBV10-3
abundance: -
CDR3aa: CAISESRGIRGPPEQFF
CDR3nt: TGTGCCATCAGTGAGTCGAGAGGTATCAGGGGGCCCCCCGAGCAGTTCTTC

j_gene: TRBJ2-3
d_gene: -
v_gene: TRBV29-1
abundance: once
CDR3aa: CSVSYRGRDTQYF
CDR3nt: TGCAGCGTTAGTTATAGGGGACGAGATACGCAGTATTTT

j_gene: TRBJ1-2
d_gene: -
v_gene: TRBV10-3
abundance: -
CDR3aa: CAISESGGPRAYGYTF
CDR3nt: TGTGCCATCAGTGAGTCCGGGGGACCCAGGGCCTATGGCTACACCTTC

j_gene: TRBJ1-1
d_gene: TRBD1
v_gene: TRBV10-3
abundance: -
CDR3aa: CAIQGGAMNTEAFF
CDR3nt: TGTGCCATCCAGGGGGGAGCCATGAACACTGAAGCTTTCTTT